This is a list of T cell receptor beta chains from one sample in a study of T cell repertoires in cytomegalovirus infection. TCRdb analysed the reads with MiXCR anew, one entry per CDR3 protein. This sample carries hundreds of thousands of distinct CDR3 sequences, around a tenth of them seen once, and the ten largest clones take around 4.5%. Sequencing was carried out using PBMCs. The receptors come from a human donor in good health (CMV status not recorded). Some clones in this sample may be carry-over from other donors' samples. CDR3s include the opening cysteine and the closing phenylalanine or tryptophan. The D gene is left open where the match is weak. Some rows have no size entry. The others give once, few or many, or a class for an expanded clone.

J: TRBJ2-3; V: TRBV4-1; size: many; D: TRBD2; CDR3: CASSQRTSGGAITDTQYF; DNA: TGCGCCAGCAGCCAGCGGACTAGCGGGGGGGCTATAACAGATACGCAGTATTTT
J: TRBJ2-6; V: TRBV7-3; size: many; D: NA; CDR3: CASSQDGPGANVLTF; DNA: TGTGCCAGCAGCCAGGACGGCCCTGGGGCCAACGTCCTGACTTTC
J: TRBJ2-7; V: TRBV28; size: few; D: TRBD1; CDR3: CASSSAAGGSYEQYF; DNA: TGTGCCAGCAGTTCTGCGGCAGGGGGATCCTACGAGCAGTACTTC
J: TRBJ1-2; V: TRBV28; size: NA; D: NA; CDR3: CASSSPGTANNYGYTF; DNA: TGTGCCAGCAGTTCCCCCGGGACCGCGAATAACTATGGCTACACCTTC
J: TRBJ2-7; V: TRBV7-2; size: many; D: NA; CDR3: CASSPGRTTYEQYF; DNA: TGTGCCAGCAGCCCGGGACGGACTACCTACGAGCAGTACTTC
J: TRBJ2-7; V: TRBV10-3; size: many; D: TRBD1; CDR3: CAISHRQGAGEQYF; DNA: TGTGCCATCAGCCACAGACAGGGGGCGGGAGAGCAGTACTTC
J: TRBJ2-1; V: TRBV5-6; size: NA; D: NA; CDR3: CASSRGYDNEQFF; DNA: TGTGCCAGCAGCCGGGGGTACGACAATGAGCAGTTCTTC
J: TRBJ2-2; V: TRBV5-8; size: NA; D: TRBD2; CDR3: CASSLERNGGTGELFF; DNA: TGTGCCAGCAGCCTAGAGAGGAACGGGGGGACCGGGGAGCTGTTTTTT
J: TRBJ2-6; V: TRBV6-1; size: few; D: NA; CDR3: CASGVWTGANVLTF; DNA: TGTGCCAGCGGAGTATGGACGGGGGCCAACGTCCTGACTTTC
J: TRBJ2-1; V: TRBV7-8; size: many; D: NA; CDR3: CASSPDRAGEQFF; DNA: TGTGCCAGCAGCCCGGACCGGGCCGGCGAGCAGTTCTTC
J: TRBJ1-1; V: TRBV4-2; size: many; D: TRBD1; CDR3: CASSQGQGNTEAFF; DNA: TGTGCCAGCAGCCAAGGACAGGGAAACACTGAAGCTTTCTTT
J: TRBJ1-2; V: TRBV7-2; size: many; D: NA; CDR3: CASSLLGAATGYTF; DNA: TGTGCCAGCAGCCTCCTCGGAGCCGCGACCGGCTACACCTTC
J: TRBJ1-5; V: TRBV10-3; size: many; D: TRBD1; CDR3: CAISESGQGAGNYQPQHF; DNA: TGTGCCATCAGTGAGTCCGGACAGGGAGCCGGTAATTATCAGCCCCAGCATTTT
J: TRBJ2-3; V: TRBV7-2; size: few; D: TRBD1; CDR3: CASSLGAEGTGRCDF; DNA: TGTGCCAGCAGCTTAGGGGCCGAAGGGACAGGTCGGTGCGATTTT
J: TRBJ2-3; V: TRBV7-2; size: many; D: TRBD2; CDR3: CATQLGTSGTDTQYF; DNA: TGTGCCACCCAGCTGGGGACTAGCGGCACAGATACGCAGTATTTT
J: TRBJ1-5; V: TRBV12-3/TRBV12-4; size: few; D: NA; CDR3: CASSPDRSNQPQHF; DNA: TGTGCCAGCAGCCCCGACAGAAGCAATCAGCCCCAGCATTTT
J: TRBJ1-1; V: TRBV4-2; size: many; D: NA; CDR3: CASSQEGKNTEAFF; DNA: TGTGCCAGCAGCCAAGAAGGGAAGAACACTGAAGCTTTCTTT
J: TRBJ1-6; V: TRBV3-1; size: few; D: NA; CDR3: CASSQATGAQSYNSPLHF; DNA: TGTGCCAGCAGCCAAGCGACGGGGGCTCAGTCCTATAATTCACCCCTCCACTTT
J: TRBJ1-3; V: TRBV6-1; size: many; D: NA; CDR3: CASSGDRGNTIYF; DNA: TGTGCCAGCAGTGGGGATCGCGGAAACACCATATATTTT
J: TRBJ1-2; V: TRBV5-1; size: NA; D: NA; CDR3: CASSLAPGPSYDLYGYTF; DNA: TGCGCCAGCAGCTTGGCTCCGGGCCCCTCGTACGACCTCTATGGCTACACCTTC
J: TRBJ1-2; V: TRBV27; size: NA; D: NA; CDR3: CATRAGVGYGYTF; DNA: TGTGCCACCCGGGCAGGGGTGGGCTATGGCTACACCTTC
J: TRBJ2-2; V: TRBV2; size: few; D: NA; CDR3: CASSTGGELFF; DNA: TGTGCCAGCAGTACCGGCGGGGAGCTGTTTTTT
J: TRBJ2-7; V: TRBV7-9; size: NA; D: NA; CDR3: CASRGSNGNEQYF; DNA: TGTGCCAGCAGGGGGTCAAACGGAAACGAGCAGTACTTC
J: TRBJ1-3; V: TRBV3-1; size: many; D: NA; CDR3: CASSQRTSSSGNTIYF; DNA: TGTGCCAGCAGCCAAAGGACTTCGAGCTCTGGAAACACCATATATTTT
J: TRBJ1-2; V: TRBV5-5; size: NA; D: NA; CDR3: CASSLPTGLGYGYTF; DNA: TGTGCCAGCAGCTTGCCCACAGGTTTGGGCTATGGCTACACCTTC
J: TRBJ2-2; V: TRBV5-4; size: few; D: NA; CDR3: CASSLMREDGELFF; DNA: TGTGCCAGCAGCTTGATGAGGGAGGACGGGGAGCTGTTTTTT